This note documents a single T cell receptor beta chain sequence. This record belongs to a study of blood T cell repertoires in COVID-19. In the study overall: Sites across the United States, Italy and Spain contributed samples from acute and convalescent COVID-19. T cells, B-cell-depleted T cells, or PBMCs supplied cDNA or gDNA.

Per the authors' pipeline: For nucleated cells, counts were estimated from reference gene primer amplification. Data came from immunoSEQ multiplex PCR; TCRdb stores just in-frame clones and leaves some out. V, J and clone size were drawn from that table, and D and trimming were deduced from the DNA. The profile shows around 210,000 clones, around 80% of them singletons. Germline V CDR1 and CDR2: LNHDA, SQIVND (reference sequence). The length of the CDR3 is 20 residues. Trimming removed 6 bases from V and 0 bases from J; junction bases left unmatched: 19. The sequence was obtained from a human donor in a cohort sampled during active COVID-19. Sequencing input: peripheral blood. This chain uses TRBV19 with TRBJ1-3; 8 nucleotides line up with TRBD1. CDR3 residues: CASSLGLGQAGFRSGNTIYF. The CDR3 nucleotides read TGTGCCAGTAGCCTCGGATTGGGACAGGCAGGATTTCGCTCTGGAAACACCATATATTTT.